This T cell receptor beta chain was recorded in a study of shared clonotypes between healthy human individuals. Study-level results: Sampling covered nothing but blood. Tissue TCR repertoires likely differ from those found in blood.

This clone was seen once. Its target is unknown. V lost 8 bases and J 1 base, leaving 11 bases between the germline ends. Per germline, CDR1 SEHNR and CDR2 FQNEAQ (reference sequence). The CDR3 has 14 amino acids. Participating donors were healthy, HIV-negative adults free of recent acute infections or vaccinations. Caucasian adults residing in Nashville, Tennessee made up all the donors. PBMC DNA, left unsorted, was sequenced on ten immunoSEQ deep assay plates. Here immunoSEQ multiplex PCR was the method, and the copy in TCRdb shows in-frame clones only, minus some. The sample has approximately 440,000 clones; 70% to 80% are singletons.

The genes are TRBV7-9 and TRBJ2-2; D is possibly TRBD2 (5 bases). The TCR originated in a middle-aged woman in good health. Some clones in this sample may be carry-over from other donors' samples. The sequencing input was PBMCs. The CDR3 DNA reads as TGTGCCAGCCCCCCGGGGATGAACACCGGGGAGCTGTTTTTT. It codes for CASPPGMNTGELFF.